Listed below are T cell receptor beta chains from one sample, sequenced in a study of T cells in Graves' hyperthyroidism and ophthalmopathy. MiXCR, applied by TCRdb to the multiplex PCR reads, yields one record per CDR3 protein. The repertoire holds 210,000 or so distinct CDR3 sequences, roughly 15% seen once, with approximately 50% in the top ten. The sequencing sample was made of blood. The origin of the receptors is a man aged 45 to 65 with Graves' hyperthyroidism. Each CDR3 is given with its conserved first and last residue. A D gene is named only where the DNA matches it firmly. Clone size is shown for a subset of rows, as once, few, many or a class of expanded clone.

abundance	v_gene	d_gene	j_gene	CDR3nt	CDR3aa
many	TRBV30	TRBD1	TRBJ2-7	TGTGCCTGGAATCGGGGACAGGGGGGCCGCGAGCAGTACTTC	CAWNRGQGGREQYF
-	TRBV5-5	-	TRBJ2-1	TGTGCCAGCAGCTTGGTGGGGAGCGTCCCCTACAATGAGCAGTTCTTC	CASSLVGSVPYNEQFF
-	TRBV2	TRBD1	TRBJ2-2	TGTGCCACCCAACGGGGACAGGGTAGAACCGGGGAGCTGTTTTTT	CATQRGQGRTGELFF
-	TRBV28	TRBD2	TRBJ2-7	TGTGCCAGCAGTCCGGGGACTAGCGGGAGGCACGAGCAGTACTTC	CASSPGTSGRHEQYF
few	TRBV3-1	-	TRBJ1-3	TGTGTCAGCAGCCAAGTAGGGCTCGGAGGCTCTGGAAACACCATATATTTT	CVSSQVGLGGSGNTIYF
few	TRBV12-3/TRBV12-4	-	TRBJ1-2	TGTGCCAGCAGTTTCCCAGGGCTCTATGGCTACACCTTC	CASSFPGLYGYTF
few	TRBV29-1	TRBD2	TRBJ2-7	TGCAGCGTCGCCGAATCGGGGACTAGCGCCGAGCAGTACTTC	CSVAESGTSAEQYF
few	TRBV28	-	TRBJ2-3	TGTGCCAGCAGTTTACTAACTCCGGGTGGTACAGATACGCAGTATTTT	CASSLLTPGGTDTQYF
many	TRBV2	TRBD1	TRBJ2-5	TGTGCCAGCAGTAACGGACAGGGGGTGTGGGAGACCCAGTACTTC	CASSNGQGVWETQYF
many	TRBV6-2/TRBV6-3	-	TRBJ2-1	TGTGCCAGCAGTTACGGACTAATCAATGAGCAGTTCTTC	CASSYGLINEQFF
many	TRBV7-9	-	TRBJ2-5	TGTGCCAGCAGCTACAGGGCCCTCAACCAAGAGACCCAGTACTTC	CASSYRALNQETQYF
many	TRBV13	-	TRBJ2-7	TGTGCCAGCAGCTTAGGCCAGGGAGGCGAGCAGTACTTC	CASSLGQGGEQYF
many	TRBV11-2	-	TRBJ1-1	TGTGCCAGCAGACCAGGGTATCGGAACACTGAAGCTTTCTTT	CASRPGYRNTEAFF
-	TRBV4-1	-	TRBJ1-5	TGCGCCAGCAGCCAGTACCACGAGGATCAGCCCCAGCATTTT	CASSQYHEDQPQHF
-	TRBV2	-	TRBJ1-1	TGTGCCAGCAGAGGTACAGAGGGCACTGAAGCTTTCTTT	CASRGTEGTEAFF
few	TRBV6-1	TRBD2	TRBJ2-5	TGTGCCAGCAGTGTGACTAGCGGGGCCCAGGAGACCCAGTACTTC	CASSVTSGAQETQYF
few	TRBV7-9	-	TRBJ2-7	TGTGCCAGCAGCTTAAACGGCCCCTACGAGCAGTACTTC	CASSLNGPYEQYF
many	TRBV2	TRBD2	TRBJ2-7	TGTGCCAGCAGGGGACTACCGGCCGGGCAGTACTTC	CASRGLPAGQYF